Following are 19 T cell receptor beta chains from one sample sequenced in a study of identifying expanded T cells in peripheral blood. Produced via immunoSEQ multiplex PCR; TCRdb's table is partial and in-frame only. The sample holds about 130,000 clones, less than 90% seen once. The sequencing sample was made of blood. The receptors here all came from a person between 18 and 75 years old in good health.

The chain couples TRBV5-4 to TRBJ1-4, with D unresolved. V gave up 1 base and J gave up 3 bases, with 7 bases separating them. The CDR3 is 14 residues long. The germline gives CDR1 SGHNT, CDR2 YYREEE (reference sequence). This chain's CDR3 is CASSLKSSNEKLFF. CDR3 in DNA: TGTGCCAGCAGCTTGAAGAGTTCTAATGAAAAACTGTTTTTT.

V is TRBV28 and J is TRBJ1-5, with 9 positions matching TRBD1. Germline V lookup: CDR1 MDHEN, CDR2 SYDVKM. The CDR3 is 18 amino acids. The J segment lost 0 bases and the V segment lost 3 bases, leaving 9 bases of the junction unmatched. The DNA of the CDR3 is TGTGCCAGCAGTTTGCCAGGGACAGGGACTTATAGCAATCAGCCCCAGCATTTT. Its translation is CASSLPGTGTYSNQPQHF.

CDR3 DNA sequence: TGTGCCAGCAGCACAGGGTTGGGCAATCAGCCCCAGCATTTT. Protein: CASSTGLGNQPQHF. V gene TRBV9 combines with J gene TRBJ1-5; the D gene is possibly TRBD1 (6 bases). Germline CDR1 reads SGDLS; CDR2 reads YYNGEE. This CDR3 spans 14 amino acids. Trimming took off 4 bases at V and 2 bases at J, with 10 bases between the two ends.

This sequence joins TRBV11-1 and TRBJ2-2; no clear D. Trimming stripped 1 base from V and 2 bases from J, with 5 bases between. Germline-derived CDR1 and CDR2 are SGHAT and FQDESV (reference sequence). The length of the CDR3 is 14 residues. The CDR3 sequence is CASSLGRNTGELFF. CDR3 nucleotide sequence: TGTGCCAGCAGCTTAGGCCGCAACACCGGGGAGCTGTTTTTT.

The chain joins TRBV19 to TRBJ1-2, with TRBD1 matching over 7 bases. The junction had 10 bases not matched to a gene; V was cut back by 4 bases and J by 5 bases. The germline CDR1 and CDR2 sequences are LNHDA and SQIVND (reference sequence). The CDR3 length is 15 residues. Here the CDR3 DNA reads TGTGCCAGTAGTACTACACAGGGGCAGAGATATGGCTACACCTTC. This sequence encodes CASSTTQGQRYGYTF.

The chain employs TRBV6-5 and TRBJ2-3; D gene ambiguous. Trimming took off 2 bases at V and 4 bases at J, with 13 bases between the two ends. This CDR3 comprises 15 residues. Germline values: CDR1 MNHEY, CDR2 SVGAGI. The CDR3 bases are TGTGCCAGCAGTTACGCTGGCCTGGTGGCAGATACGCAGTATTTT. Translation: CASSYAGLVADTQYF.

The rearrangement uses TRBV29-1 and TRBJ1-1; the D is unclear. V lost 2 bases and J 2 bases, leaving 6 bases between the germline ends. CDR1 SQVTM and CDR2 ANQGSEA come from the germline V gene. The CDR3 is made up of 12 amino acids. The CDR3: CSVEWGNTEAFF. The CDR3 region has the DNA TGCAGCGTTGAATGGGGTAACACTGAAGCTTTCTTT.

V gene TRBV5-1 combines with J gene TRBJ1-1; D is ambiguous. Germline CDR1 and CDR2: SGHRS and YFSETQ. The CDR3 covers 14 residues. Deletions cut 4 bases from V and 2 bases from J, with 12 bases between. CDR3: CASSGRTANTEAFF. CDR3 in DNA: TGCGCCAGCAGCGGACGGACGGCAAACACTGAAGCTTTCTTT.

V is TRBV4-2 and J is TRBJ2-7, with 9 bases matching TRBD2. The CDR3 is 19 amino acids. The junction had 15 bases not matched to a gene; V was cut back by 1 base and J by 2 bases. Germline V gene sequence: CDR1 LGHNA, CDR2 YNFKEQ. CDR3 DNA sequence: TGTGCCAGCAGCCAAGGGGAGATGGATCTAGCGGGACTTCCCTACGAGCAGTACTTC. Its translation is CASSQGEMDLAGLPYEQYF.

The CDR3, as DNA: TGCGCCAGCAGCCAAGAATTCAATCAGCCCCAGCATTTT. Amino acid sequence: CASSQEFNQPQHF. V and J are TRBV4-1 and TRBJ1-5; no definite D call. Deletions cut 0 bases from V and 3 bases from J, with 3 bases between. This CDR3 spans 13 amino acids. Germline lookup yields CDR1 MGHRA and CDR2 YSYEKL.

The CDR3, as DNA: TGCGCCAGCAGCCAAGCTCTCAGAGGACAGGGGAGGGAGACCCAGTACTTC. The encoded protein is CASSQALRGQGRETQYF. The rearrangement uses TRBV4-1 and TRBJ2-5, with 9 bases identical to TRBD1. CDR3 length: 17 amino acids. The germline V gene has CDR1 MGHRA and CDR2 YSYEKL. V dropped 1 base and J dropped 5; count of bases not matched to a gene: 11.

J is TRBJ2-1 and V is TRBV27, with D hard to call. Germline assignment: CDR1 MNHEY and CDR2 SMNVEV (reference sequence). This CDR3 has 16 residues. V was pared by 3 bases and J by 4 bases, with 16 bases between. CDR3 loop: CASSFGPQASYNEQFF. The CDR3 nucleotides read TGTGCCAGCAGTTTTGGTCCCCAGGCCTCGTACAATGAGCAGTTCTTC.

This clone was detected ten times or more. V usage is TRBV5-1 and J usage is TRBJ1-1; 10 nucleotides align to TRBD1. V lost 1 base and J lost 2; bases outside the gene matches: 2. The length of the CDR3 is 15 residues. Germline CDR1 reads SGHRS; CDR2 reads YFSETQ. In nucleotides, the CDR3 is TGCGCCAGCAGCTTGAGGACAGGGGGTAACACTGAAGCTTTCTTT. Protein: CASSLRTGGNTEAFF.

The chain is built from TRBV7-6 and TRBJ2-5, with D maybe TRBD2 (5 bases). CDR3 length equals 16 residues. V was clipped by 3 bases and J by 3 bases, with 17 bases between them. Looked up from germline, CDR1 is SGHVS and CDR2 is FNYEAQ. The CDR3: CASSLSVGSVKETQYF. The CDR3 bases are TGTGCCAGCAGCTTGAGTGTCGGTAGCGTGAAAGAGACCCAGTACTTC.

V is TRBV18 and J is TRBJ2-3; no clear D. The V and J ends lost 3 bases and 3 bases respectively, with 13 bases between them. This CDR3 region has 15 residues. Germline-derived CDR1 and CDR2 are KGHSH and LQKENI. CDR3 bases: TGTGCCAGCTCACCGGGCAGCCCAGGAACAGATACGCAGTATTTT. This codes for CASSPGSPGTDTQYF. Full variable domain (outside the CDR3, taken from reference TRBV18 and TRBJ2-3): NAGVMQNPRHLVRRRGQEARLRCSPMKGHSHVYWYRQLPEEGLKFMVYLQKENIIDESGMPKERFSAEFPKEGPSILRIQQVVRGDSAAYFCASSPGSPGTDTQYFGPGTRLTVL.

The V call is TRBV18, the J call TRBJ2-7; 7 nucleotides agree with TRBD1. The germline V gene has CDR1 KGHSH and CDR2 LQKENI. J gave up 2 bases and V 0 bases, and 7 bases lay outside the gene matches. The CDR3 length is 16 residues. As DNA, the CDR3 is TGTGCCAGCTCACCACCGGTAGGGGGCGCGACCTACGAGCAGTACTTC. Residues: CASSPPVGGATYEQYF.

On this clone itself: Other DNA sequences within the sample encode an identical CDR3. CDR3 protein: CASSPSETQYF. CDR3 bases: TGTGCCAGCTCACCTAGTGAGACCCAGTACTTC. V gene TRBV18 combines with J gene TRBJ2-5; D is ambiguous. V was shortened by 3 bases and J by 5 bases, with 4 bases between the two germline ends. CDR1 is KGHSH, CDR2 LQKENI, per germline. The CDR3 length is 11 residues.

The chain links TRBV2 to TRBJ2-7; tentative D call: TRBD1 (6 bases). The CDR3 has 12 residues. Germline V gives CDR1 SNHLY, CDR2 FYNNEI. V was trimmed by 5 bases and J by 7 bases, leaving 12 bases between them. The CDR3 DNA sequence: TGTGCCAGCAGTTCCGACAGGCCGGAGCAGTACTTC. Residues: CASSSDRPEQYF.

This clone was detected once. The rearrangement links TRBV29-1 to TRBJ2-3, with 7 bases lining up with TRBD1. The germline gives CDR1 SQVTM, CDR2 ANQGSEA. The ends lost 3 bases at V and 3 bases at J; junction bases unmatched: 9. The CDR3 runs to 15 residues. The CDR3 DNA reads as TGCAGCGTTGACACTACAGGGGCGGCGACAGATACGCAGTATTTT. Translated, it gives CSVDTTGAATDTQYF.